This passage covers 25 T cell receptor beta chains from one sample sequenced in a study of Ad26.COV2.S vaccination and SARS-CoV-2 variants (dated by TCRdb to 2020 to 2022). This sample's treatment or condition label indicates: roughly 18 received Ad26.COV2.S at low or high dose, single or two shots; 5 received placebo; per-sample allocation not given. Repertoires of vaccine and placebo recipients were sequenced from samples collected on day 63 after the first injection. Library prep was done by the immunoSEQ multiplex PCR assay. TCRdb took over this immuneACCESS table, retaining in-frame rearrangements with V and J assigned. Such tables are incomplete; in checked studies, under half of the missing clones stem from an unresolved V gene, and the remainder is unexplained. Present in this sample are approximately 240,000 clones, around nine tenths of which were seen just once. The ten largest make up around 11% of the sample.

This specimen consisted of peripheral blood, obtained in a trial of Ad26.COV2.S vaccine versus placebo. The origin of the receptors is a person between 18 and 65 years old who received the Ad26.COV2.S COVID-19 vaccine or a placebo.

The chain recombines TRBV19 with TRBJ2-7, with D unresolved. CDR1 is LNHDA and CDR2 is SQIVND in the germline V gene (reference sequence). V shed 3 bases and J shed 5 bases, with 17 bases lying between them. The CDR3 loop spans 15 amino acids. The CDR3 here is CASSMAASLINEQYF. CDR3 DNA sequence: TGTGCCAGTAGTATGGCCGCGTCCCTCATAAACGAGCAGTACTTC.

The rearrangement links TRBV5-4 to TRBJ2-2; D uncertain. CDR3 length: 13 amino acids. V shed 4 bases and J shed 5 bases, with 9 bases lying between them. Germline V CDR1 and CDR2: SGHNT, YYREEE (reference sequence). CDR3 sequence: CASSPTQTGELFF. The CDR3 DNA reads TGTGCCAGCAGCCCGACGCAAACCGGGGAGCTGTTTTTT. Full variable domain (remainder filled in from reference TRBV5-4 and TRBJ2-2): ETGVTQSPTHLIKTRGQQVTLRCSSQSGHNTVSWYQQALGQGPQFIFQYYREEENGRGNFPPRFSGLQFPNYSSELNVNALELDDSALYLCASSPTQTGELFFGEGSRLTVL.

The chain's CDR3 is CASSLVGTINQPQHF. CDR3 DNA sequence: TGTGCCAGCAGTTTGGTTGGGACAATTAATCAGCCCCAGCATTTT. This rearrangement joins TRBV27 to TRBJ1-5; D is possibly TRBD1 (6 bases). The length of the CDR3 is 15 residues. Deletions cut 3 bases from V and 4 bases from J, with 13 bases between. CDR1 MNHEY and CDR2 SMNVEV come from the germline V gene (reference sequence).

The rearrangement links TRBV29-1 to TRBJ2-3, with 8 bases that match TRBD1. Germline values: CDR1 SQVTM, CDR2 ANQGSEA. This CDR3 spans 16 amino acids. The J segment lost 7 bases and the V segment lost 2 bases, leaving 14 bases of the junction unmatched. The DNA for the CDR3 is TGCAGCGTTGAATACGATAGGACAGGGATATGGTATACGCAGTATTTT. Its protein product is CSVEYDRTGIWYTQYF.

The chain has TRBV7-9 and TRBJ1-1; maybe TRBD1 (6 bases). Germline CDR1 is SEHNR and CDR2 is FQNEAQ (reference sequence). This CDR3 contains 13 residues. V was cut by 10 bases and J by 5 bases, with 17 bases left in between. CDR3 nucleotides: TGTGCCACCGAGAGAGGGGGAGGGACTGAAGCTTTCTTT. Protein product: CATERGGGTEAFF.

The chain uses TRBV4-3 and TRBJ1-2; 7 bases agree with TRBD1. Trimming at V came to 0 bases and at J to 3 bases, leaving 4 bases not matched to a gene. The CDR3 covers 15 residues. Germline V gene lookup returns CDR1 LGHNA and CDR2 YSLEER. The CDR3 DNA sequence: TGCGCCAGCAGCCAAGATCCCGGACAGGACTATGGCTACACCTTC. Translated: CASSQDPGQDYGYTF.

This chain uses TRBV10-2 with TRBJ2-2, with 10 bases identical to TRBD2. The CDR3 spans 16 residues. In germline, CDR1 is WSHSY, CDR2 SAAADI. V shed 7 bases, J shed 1 base, and the junction held 6 bases outside the gene matches. As DNA, the CDR3 is TGCGCCAGCACCACGTTAGCGGGAGGGAACACCGGGGAGCTGTTTTTT. This codes for CASTTLAGGNTGELFF.

The chain recombines TRBV10-2 with TRBJ2-3; D is possibly TRBD2 (6 bases). CDR1 is WSHSY, CDR2 SAAADI, per germline. The CDR3 is 16 residues long. V was clipped by 3 bases and J by 4 bases, with 17 bases between them. The CDR3 reads CASSDPRRGPSDTQYF. The CDR3 DNA reads as TGCGCCAGCAGTGATCCTAGGAGGGGACCCTCAGATACGCAGTATTTT.

This chain uses TRBV4-1 with TRBJ2-5; TRBD2 agrees at 8 bases. Germline loops: CDR1 MGHRA, CDR2 YSYEKL. The CDR3 length is 15 residues. The trim removed 2 bases at V and 6 bases at J, leaving 8 bases unmatched. The CDR3 sequence is CASSQNSGDQKTQYF. The CDR3 bases are TGCGCCAGCAGCCAAAATAGCGGGGATCAAAAGACCCAGTACTTC.

The V gene is TRBV3-1 (or the pseudogene TRBV3-2), the J gene TRBJ1-5, with 8 bases matching TRBD1. CDR3 length: 17 amino acids. Trimming removed 3 bases from V and 7 bases from J; junction bases left unmatched: 14. CDR1 and CDR2 from the germline V gene are LGHDT and YNNKEL (reference sequence). The chain's CDR3 is CASSQTKDRVRGQPQHF. The CDR3 nucleotides read TGTGCCAGCAGCCAGACAAAGGACAGGGTAAGAGGGCAGCCCCAGCATTTT.

A single count supports this clone. This chain joins TRBV28 and TRBJ1-1; 10 bases agree with TRBD1. CDR3 length equals 17 residues. Germline V CDR1 and CDR2: MDHEN, SYDVKM. V was clipped by 3 bases and J by 0 bases; unmatched bases: 7. The CDR3 region is CASSFPGQGNLNTEAFF. In DNA, the CDR3 is TGTGCCAGCAGTTTTCCGGGACAGGGGAACCTGAACACTGAAGCTTTCTTT.

The chain joins TRBV11-2 to TRBJ2-7; no firm D call. Trimming removed 7 bases at V and 0 bases at J, with 13 bases between. This CDR3 spans 14 amino acids. Per the germline V gene, CDR1 is SGHAT and CDR2 is FQNNGV. CDR3 coding DNA: TGTGCCAGCAACCCCCGATCGTTCTCCTACGAGCAGTACTTC. This sequence encodes CASNPRSFSYEQYF.

V is TRBV27 and J is TRBJ2-7, with a weak D call TRBD2 (6 bases). The CDR3 contains 14 residues. Trimming cost V 5 bases and J 1 base, with 12 bases left between them. The germline gives CDR1 MNHEY, CDR2 SMNVEV (reference sequence). The CDR3 is CASSTWGESYEQYF. CDR3 DNA: TGTGCCAGCAGTACATGGGGGGAGTCCTACGAGCAGTACTTC.

V and J are TRBV19 and TRBJ2-7; D is uncertain. V lost 5 bases and J lost 0, with 8 bases in between. The CDR3 spans 13 residues. From germline, CDR1 is LNHDA and CDR2 SQIVND (reference sequence). CDR3 nucleotides: TGTGCCAGTAGTCAAGCCAGCTCCTACGAGCAGTACTTC. It yields the protein CASSQASSYEQYF. Drawing the rest from reference TRBV19 and TRBJ2-7, the complete variable domain is DGGITQSPKYLFRKEGQNVTLSCEQNLNHDAMYWYRQDPGQGLRLIYYSQIVNDFQKGDIAEGYSVSREKKESFPLTVTSAQKNPTAFYLCASSQASSYEQYFGPGTRLTVT.

The rearrangement links TRBV7-2 to TRBJ2-7; TRBD2 aligns across 12 bases. With V trimmed by 4 bases and J by 0 bases, 4 bases remained unmatched. CDR1 is SGHTA and CDR2 is FQGNSA in the germline V gene. CDR3 length: 16 amino acids. The DNA of the CDR3 is TGTGCCAGCAGCTCGACTAGCGGGAGCCTCTCCTACGAGCAGTACTTC. This codes for CASSSTSGSLSYEQYF.

J is TRBJ2-3 and V is TRBV11-1; D is ambiguous. V was clipped by 2 bases and J by 4 bases, with 16 bases between them. CDR1 and CDR2 from the germline V gene are SGHAT and FQDESV (reference sequence). The CDR3 contains 16 residues. CDR3 in amino acids: CASSLRLAMEPDTQYF. CDR3 nucleotide sequence: TGTGCCAGCAGCTTAAGGCTGGCCATGGAGCCAGATACGCAGTATTTT.

This sequence joins TRBV5-1 and TRBJ2-7; D possibly corresponds to TRBD1 (6 bases). V was shortened by 3 bases and J by 3 bases, with 13 bases between the two germline ends. Germline V gene sequence: CDR1 SGHRS, CDR2 YFSETQ. The CDR3 extends over 14 amino acids. The CDR3 DNA is TGCGCCAGCAGCTCCGAACAGGGTTTCTACGAGCAGTACTTC. This translates into CASSSEQGFYEQYF.

The chain joins TRBV11-2 to TRBJ2-7; D is uncertain. Between the trimmed V and J ends, which lost 7 bases and 2 bases, there was a span of 15 bases. CDR3 length: 14 amino acids. Germline loops: CDR1 SGHAT, CDR2 FQNNGV. DNA for the CDR3: TGTGCCAGCAACCCATTTGCTGGGGCCTACGAGCAGTACTTC. It specifies CASNPFAGAYEQYF.

The V call is TRBV3-1 (or the pseudogene TRBV3-2), the J call TRBJ2-7; TRBD1 might be the D (5 bases). The germline CDR1 and CDR2 sequences are LGHDT and YNNKEL (reference sequence). CDR3 length: 16 amino acids. V was shortened by 0 bases and J by 3 bases, with 15 bases between the two germline ends. For the CDR3, the DNA is TGTGCCAGCAGCCAAGATTTCCCAGGGCTCGGCTACGAGCAGTACTTC. Its protein is CASSQDFPGLGYEQYF.

This sequence joins TRBV10-1 and TRBJ1-4; D is undetermined. Trimming left V 1 base short and J 7 bases short, with 10 bases between. Germline V gene data show CDR1 as WNHNN and CDR2 as SYGVQD (reference sequence). The CDR3 totals 14 residues. The CDR3 loop is CASSELPEGEKLFF. DNA for the CDR3: TGCGCCAGCAGTGAGTTACCAGAAGGTGAAAAACTGTTTTTT.

The J gene is TRBJ2-1, the V gene TRBV16, with 10 bases fitting TRBD1. The CDR3 extends over 17 amino acids. The germline V gene encodes CDR1 KGHSY and CDR2 FQNENV. After removal of 3 bases from V and 3 bases from J, the junction contained 8 bases not matched to a gene. CDR3: CASSHWGQGTSYNEQFF. CDR3 bases: TGTGCCAGCAGCCATTGGGGACAGGGGACCAGCTACAATGAGCAGTTCTTC.

The chain joins TRBV4-2 to TRBJ2-7; D is perhaps TRBD2 (5 bases). V was shortened by 0 bases and J by 0 bases, with 18 bases between the two germline ends. This CDR3 is 18 amino acids long. The germline V gene encodes CDR1 LGHNA and CDR2 YNFKEQ. The CDR3 DNA reads TGTGCCAGCAGCCAAGATAGAGCGGTAGCGCGGTCCTCCTACGAGCAGTACTTC. It specifies CASSQDRAVARSSYEQYF.

The chain uses TRBV7-9 and TRBJ1-1; D not certain. The CDR3 has 11 amino acids. Trimming pared 4 bases from V and 6 bases from J, leaving 6 bases between. Germline CDR1 and CDR2: SEHNR and FQNEAQ (reference sequence). The CDR3 loop is CASSSPAEAFF. In nucleotides, the CDR3 is TGTGCCAGCAGCTCCCCCGCTGAAGCTTTCTTT.

This chain connects TRBV30 to TRBJ2-4; the D gene is possibly TRBD2 (6 bases). The germline V and J ends were trimmed by 0 bases and 4 bases, with 16 bases remaining between them. The V gene's germline CDR1 is GTSNPN and CDR2 SVGIG (reference sequence). The CDR3 sequence is 16 residues long. The CDR3 region has the DNA TGTGCCTGGAGTGTAAGGGGATCTAGCGTTAAAAACATTCAGTACTTC. Its protein is CAWSVRGSSVKNIQYF.

This chain joins TRBV6-5 and TRBJ1-4, with D possibly TRBD1 on 6 matching bases. V was shortened by 0 bases and J by 0 bases, with 8 bases between the two germline ends. Germline V gives CDR1 MNHEY, CDR2 SVGAGI. The CDR3 sequence is 16 residues long. CDR3 residues: CASSYSDRPTNEKLFF. CDR3 nucleotides: TGTGCCAGCAGTTACTCCGACAGGCCAACTAATGAAAAACTGTTTTTT.